These T cell receptor beta chains were read from a single sample in a study of pediatric ulcerative colitis. Assay used: immunoSEQ multiplex PCR; TCRdb lists only in-frame clones, some missing. This table holds around 64,000 clones, roughly 90% found once. The specimen sequenced was blood. The receptors were sampled from a boy under 18 with severe ulcerative colitis. The CDR3 runs from the conserved cysteine through the conserved F or W. A D gene is named only where the DNA matches it firmly.

V,D,J,CDR3
TRBV27,NA,TRBJ1-1,CASSNSWSEAFF
TRBV6-6,NA,TRBJ1-1,CASSPAGPNTEAFF
TRBV10-3,NA,TRBJ2-1,CAISDLGAGSADEQFF
TRBV14,NA,TRBJ2-7,CASSQVSYEQYF
TRBV7-9,NA,TRBJ1-1,CASSHRGNPNTEAFF
TRBV19,TRBD2,TRBJ2-1,CASSPLGLAGDEQFF
TRBV29-1,NA,TRBJ2-5,CSVAFPDRETQYF
TRBV19,TRBD2,TRBJ2-1,CASTTSGEQFF
TRBV27,NA,TRBJ1-1,CASSLLENTEAFF
TRBV7-9,NA,TRBJ2-1,CASSPVSYNEQFF
TRBV4-2,TRBD1,TRBJ1-4,CASSQDRTTGGTNEKLFF
TRBV6-5,TRBD1,TRBJ1-5,CASSFDRGSNQPQHF
TRBV7-2,NA,TRBJ1-1,CASSSRSGGAFF
TRBV7-9,NA,TRBJ2-7,CASQGQASYEQYF
TRBV6-6,NA,TRBJ1-5,CASSERGSNQPQHF
TRBV27,TRBD2,TRBJ2-7,CAKKFQRTSGSHGTYEQYF
TRBV28,NA,TRBJ1-5,CASSLEGWDQPQHF
TRBV15,NA,TRBJ2-5,CATSRDLVLGPKETQYF
TRBV19,NA,TRBJ1-1,CASSIGGNTEAFF
TRBV29-1,NA,TRBJ1-3,CSVETWGGNTIYF